This record covers a single T cell receptor (beta chain). Measured with immunoSEQ multiplex PCR; TCRdb has only the in-frame clones, and not every one. In the table there are roughly 120,000 clones, approximately 84% of which are singletons. This CDR3 has 13 residues. Germline values: CDR1 SQVTM, CDR2 ANQGSEA. V dropped 7 bases and J dropped 6; count of bases not matched to a gene: 8. This entry comes from a study of T cell responses to AZD1222 COVID-19 vaccine. J is TRBJ2-7 and V is TRBV29-1, with 11 bases identical to TRBD1. The sample consisted of peripheral blood, taken on day 0 of AZD1222 vaccination. The receptor comes from an adult in good health. The CDR3 here is CSAPGQGGGEQYF. CDR3 DNA sequence: TGCAGCGCCCCGGGACAGGGGGGGGGCGAGCAGTACTTC.